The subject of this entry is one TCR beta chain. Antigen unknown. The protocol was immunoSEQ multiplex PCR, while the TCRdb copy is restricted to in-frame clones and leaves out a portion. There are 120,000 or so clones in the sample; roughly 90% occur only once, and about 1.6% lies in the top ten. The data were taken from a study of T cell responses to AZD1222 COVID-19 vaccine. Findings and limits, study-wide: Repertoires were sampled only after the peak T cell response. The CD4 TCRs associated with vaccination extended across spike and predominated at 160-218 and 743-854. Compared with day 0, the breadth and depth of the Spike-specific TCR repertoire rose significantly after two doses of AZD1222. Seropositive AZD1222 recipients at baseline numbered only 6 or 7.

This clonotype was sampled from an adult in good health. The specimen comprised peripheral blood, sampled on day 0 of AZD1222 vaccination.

The CDR3 coding sequence is TGTGCCAGCAGCCAAGAGGCGACGGTGAGCTCCTACAATGAGCAGTTCTTC. Translation: CASSQEATVSSYNEQFF. The chain is built from TRBV4-2 and TRBJ2-1; no definite D call. The CDR3 has 17 residues. Trimming shortened V by 0 bases and J by 0 bases, and 12 bases separated the two germline ends. In germline, CDR1 is LGHNA, CDR2 YNFKEQ.